Listed below are T cell receptor beta chains from one sample, sequenced in a study of blood T cell repertoires in COVID-19. The protocol was immunoSEQ multiplex PCR, while the TCRdb copy is restricted to in-frame clones and leaves out a portion. The data show 310,000 or so clones, with about 90% seen just once and roughly 2.2% held by the top ten. The sequencing input was peripheral blood. These receptors came from a woman aged 45-59 years who had recovered from COVID-19. Each CDR3 is given with its conserved first and last residue. Each record gives: D gene, clone size, V gene, J gene, CDR3 DNA, CDR3 protein. D genes are given only for firm matches. The size entry is marked missing in some rows and otherwise reads once, few, many or a size class.

.,few,TRBV6-2/TRBV6-3,TRBJ2-7,TGTGCCAGCAGTTACTCCAGGAATTACGAGCAGTACTTC,CASSYSRNYEQYF
TRBD1,.,TRBV5-1,TRBJ2-1,TGCGCCAGCAGCTTGCTAAGGACAGGGATTAATGAGCAGTTCTTC,CASSLLRTGINEQFF
TRBD1,.,TRBV5-8,TRBJ2-2,TGTGCCAGCACCAAGAGACAGGGGAACACCGGGGAGCTGTTTTTT,CASTKRQGNTGELFF
.,.,TRBV18,TRBJ2-7,TGTGCCAGCTCACCATTACAGGGTAGCACCTACGAGCAGTACTTC,CASSPLQGSTYEQYF
.,once,TRBV6-5,TRBJ1-1,TGTGCCAGCAGCGTAGCAGGGGACACTGAAGCTTTCTTT,CASSVAGDTEAFF
.,.,TRBV5-3,TRBJ1-3,TGTGCCAGAAGCTTTGGGGCCGACTCTGGAAACACCATATATTTT,CARSFGADSGNTIYF
TRBD1,.,TRBV10-1,TRBJ1-3,TGCGCCAGCAGCGCAACAGAAAAGACAGGGGGCTCTGGAAACACCATATATTTT,CASSATEKTGGSGNTIYF
.,.,TRBV11-2,TRBJ2-5,TGTGCCAGCAGTCTCCGGGAAACGGGATTAGAGACCCAGTACTTC,CASSLRETGLETQYF
.,.,TRBV11-2,TRBJ2-7,TGTGCCAGCAGCTTAGATACCTACGAGCAGTACTTC,CASSLDTYEQYF
TRBD2,.,TRBV6-2/TRBV6-3,TRBJ2-5,TGTGCCAGCAGTCAACTAGCGGGGATTCAAGAGACCCAGTACTTC,CASSQLAGIQETQYF